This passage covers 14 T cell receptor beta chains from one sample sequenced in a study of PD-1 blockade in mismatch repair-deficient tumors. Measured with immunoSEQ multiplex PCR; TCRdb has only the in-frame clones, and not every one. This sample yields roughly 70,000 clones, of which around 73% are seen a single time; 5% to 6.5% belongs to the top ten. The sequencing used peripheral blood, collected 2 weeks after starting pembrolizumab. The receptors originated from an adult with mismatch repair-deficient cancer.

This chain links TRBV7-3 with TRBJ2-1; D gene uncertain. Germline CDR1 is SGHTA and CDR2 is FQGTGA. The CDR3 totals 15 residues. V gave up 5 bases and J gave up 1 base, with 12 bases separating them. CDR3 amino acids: CASSVKAASYNEQFF. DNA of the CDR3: TGTGCCAGCAGCGTAAAGGCGGCATCCTACAATGAGCAGTTCTTC.

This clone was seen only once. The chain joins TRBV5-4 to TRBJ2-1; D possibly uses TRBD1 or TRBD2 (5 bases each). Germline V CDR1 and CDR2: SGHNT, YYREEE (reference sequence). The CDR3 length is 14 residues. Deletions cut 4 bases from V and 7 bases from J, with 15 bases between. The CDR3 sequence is CASSVSGTANEQFF. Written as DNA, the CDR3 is TGTGCCAGCAGCGTCTCCGGGACGGCAAATGAGCAGTTCTTC.

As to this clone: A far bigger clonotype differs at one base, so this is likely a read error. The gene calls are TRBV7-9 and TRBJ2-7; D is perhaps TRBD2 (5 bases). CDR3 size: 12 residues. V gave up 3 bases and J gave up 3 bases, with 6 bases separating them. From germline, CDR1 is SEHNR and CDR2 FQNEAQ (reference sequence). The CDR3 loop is CASSFDYYEQYF. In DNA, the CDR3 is TGTGCCAGCAGCTTCGACTACTACGAGCAGTACTTC.

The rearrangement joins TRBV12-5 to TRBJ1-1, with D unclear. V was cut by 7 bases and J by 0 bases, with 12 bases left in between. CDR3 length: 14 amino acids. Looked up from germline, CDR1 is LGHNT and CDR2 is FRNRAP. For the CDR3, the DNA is TGTGCTAGTGCCTTAACGGGTTTGAACACTGAAGCTTTCTTT. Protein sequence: CASALTGLNTEAFF.

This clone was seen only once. CDR3 in DNA: TGTGCCAGCAGTGTTTTCAGAAACAATGAGCAGTTCTTC. It codes for CASSVFRNNEQFF. The chain employs TRBV6-1 and TRBJ2-1; D gene uncertain. The CDR3 totals 13 residues. V was clipped by 4 bases and J by 5 bases, with 9 bases between them. CDR1 and CDR2 (germline): MNHNS, SASEGT.

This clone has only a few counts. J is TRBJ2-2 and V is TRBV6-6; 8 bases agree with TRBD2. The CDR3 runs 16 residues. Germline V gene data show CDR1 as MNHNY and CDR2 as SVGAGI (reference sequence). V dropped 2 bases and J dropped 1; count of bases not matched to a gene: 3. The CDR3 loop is CASSYALAGNTGELFF. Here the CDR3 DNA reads TGTGCCAGCAGTTACGCCCTAGCGGGGAACACCGGGGAGCTGTTTTTT.

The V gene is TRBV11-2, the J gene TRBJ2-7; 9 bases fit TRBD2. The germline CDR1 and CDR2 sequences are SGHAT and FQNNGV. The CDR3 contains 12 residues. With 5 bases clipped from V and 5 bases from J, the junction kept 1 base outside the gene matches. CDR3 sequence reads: CASSGTSNEQYF. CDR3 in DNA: TGTGCCAGCAGCGGGACTAGCAACGAGCAGTACTTC.

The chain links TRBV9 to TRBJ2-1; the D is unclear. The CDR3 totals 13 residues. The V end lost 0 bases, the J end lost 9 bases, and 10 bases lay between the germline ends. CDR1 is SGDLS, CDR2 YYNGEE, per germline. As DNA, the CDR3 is TGTGCCAGCAGCGTAGCTCCTGGACCTGAGCAGTTCTTC. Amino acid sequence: CASSVAPGPEQFF.

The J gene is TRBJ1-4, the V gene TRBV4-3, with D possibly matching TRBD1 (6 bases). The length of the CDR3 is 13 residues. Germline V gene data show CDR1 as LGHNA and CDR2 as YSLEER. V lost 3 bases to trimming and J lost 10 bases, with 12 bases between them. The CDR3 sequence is CASSQAQGRKLFF. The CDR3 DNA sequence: TGCGCCAGCAGCCAGGCCCAGGGGAGAAAACTGTTTTTT.

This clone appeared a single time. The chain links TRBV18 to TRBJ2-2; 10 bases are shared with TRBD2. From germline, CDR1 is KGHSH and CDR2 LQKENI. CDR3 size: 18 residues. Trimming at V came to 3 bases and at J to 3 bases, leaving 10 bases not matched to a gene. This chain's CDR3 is CASSPGLAKFEDTGELFF. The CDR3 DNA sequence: TGTGCCAGCTCACCGGGACTAGCGAAATTTGAGGACACCGGGGAGCTGTTTTTT.

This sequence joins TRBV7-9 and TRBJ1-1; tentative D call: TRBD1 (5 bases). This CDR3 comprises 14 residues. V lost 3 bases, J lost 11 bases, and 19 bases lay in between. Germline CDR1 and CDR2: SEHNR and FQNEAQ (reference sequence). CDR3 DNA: TGTGCCAGCAGCTTGGGGCAGGGAGGGATCGGGGCTTTCTTT. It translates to CASSLGQGGIGAFF.

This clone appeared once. Here the CDR3 DNA reads TGCGCCAGCAGCCAAGAGCAGGGCTCAACTAATGAAAAACTGTTTTTT. Translation: CASSQEQGSTNEKLFF. The gene calls are TRBV4-1 and TRBJ1-4; D possibly corresponds to TRBD1 (5 bases). CDR1 is MGHRA and CDR2 is YSYEKL in the germline V gene. V shed 0 bases and J shed 0 bases, with 8 bases lying between them. The CDR3 contains 16 residues.

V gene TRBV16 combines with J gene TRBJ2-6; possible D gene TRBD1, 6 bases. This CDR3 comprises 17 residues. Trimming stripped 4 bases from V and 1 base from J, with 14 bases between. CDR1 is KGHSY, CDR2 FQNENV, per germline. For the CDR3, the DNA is TGTGCCAGCAGCCGGACCGGGACATCATCTGGGGCCAACGTCCTGACTTTC. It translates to CASSRTGTSSGANVLTF.

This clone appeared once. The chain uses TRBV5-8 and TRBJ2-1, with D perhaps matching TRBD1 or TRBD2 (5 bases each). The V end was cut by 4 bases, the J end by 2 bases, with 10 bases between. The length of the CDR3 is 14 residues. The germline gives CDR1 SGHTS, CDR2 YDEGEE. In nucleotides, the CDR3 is TGTGCCAGCAGCAGGACGGGACCCTACAATGAGCAGTTCTTC. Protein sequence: CASSRTGPYNEQFF.